This TCR beta chain was documented in a study of identical twins. This CDR3 spans 13 amino acids. Germline CDR1 is WSHSY and CDR2 is SAAADI. V lost 2 bases and J 6 bases, leaving 8 bases between the germline ends. One entry per CDR3 protein, called by TCRdb with MiXCR from the 5' RACE reads. The table shows hundreds of thousands of distinct CDR3 sequences, with approximately 13% occurring only once. These data also featured in a second study, about yellow fever vaccine responses in identical twins. Per that paper: Twins reportedly mounted vaccine T cell responses that seemed partly convergent, partly personalized.

This sequence was found in a woman younger than 35 in good health. The material sequenced was CD8+ T cells sorted from blood. V and J are TRBV10-2 and TRBJ2-1; D remains ambiguous. CDR3 loop: CASSEVLPNEQFF. The CDR3 DNA reads TGCGCCAGCAGTGAGGTTCTACCCAATGAGCAGTTCTTC.